The subject of this entry is one T cell receptor beta chain. The antigen is not known. The method was immunoSEQ multiplex PCR; TCRdb's version includes in-frame clones alone and lacks a portion of them. The sample yields 90,000 to 130,000 clones, 81% seen once. The data are from a study of radiotherapy plus CTLA-4 blockade in lung cancer. Study as a whole: An objective response was seen in about a sixth of patients, and disease control in over 25%. Overall study findings and caveats: According to reports, early shifts in blood T cell clones, alongside interferon-beta, forecast response most accurately.

This CDR3 region has 13 residues. Looked up from germline, CDR1 is SGHTA and CDR2 is FQGTGA. Deletions cut 0 bases from V and 7 bases from J, with 9 bases between. Here the sequenced sample was peripheral blood, taken from a patient treated with radiotherapy plus ipilimumab. The rearrangement links TRBV7-3 to TRBJ2-5; no reliable D call. The sequence derives from a human donor with non-small cell lung cancer that progressed on radiotherapy plus ipilimumab. Some clones in this sample may be carry-over from other donors' samples. The CDR3 loop is CASSLTSGLTQYF. The CDR3 DNA reads as TGTGCCAGCAGCTTAACTAGTGGGTTGACCCAGTACTTC.